This T cell receptor beta chain was profiled in a study of a mutant IDH1 vaccine in newly diagnosed glioma. Study summary: Vaccination was launched 4-6 weeks after radiotherapy alone, or with temozolomide cycles.

Trimming cost V 4 bases and J 6 bases, with 25 bases left between them. CDR1 is SGDLS and CDR2 is YYNGEE in the germline V gene. This CDR3 region has 18 residues. To note about this clone: Antigen unknown.

Time point of the sample: week 11, during vaccination. Mutant IDH1 20-mer peptide, at 300 ug, made up each vaccine dose, with topical imiquimod. Method: immunoSEQ multiplex PCR; TCRdb's copy keeps in-frame clones and lacks some. Of about 52,000 clones in the sample, more than 85% were seen once. The clonotype comes from a man between 45 and 60 years old with glioma. Here the sequenced sample was PBMCs, taken from a glioma patient whose treatment included an IDH1 peptide vaccine. The genes are TRBV9 and TRBJ2-2; a weak D match, TRBD1 (6 bases). CDR3 bases: TGTGCCAGCAGCCGTAGATGGTACCCACCCAGGGGTGCCGGGGAGCTGTTTTTT. As protein: CASSRRWYPPRGAGELFF.